This TCR beta chain came from a study of blood T cell repertoires in COVID-19. Overall study: From the United States, Italy and Spain came samples of acute and convalescent COVID-19.

Generated by immunoSEQ multiplex PCR, the TCRdb table keeps only in-frame clones and is missing some. The sample has 25,000 to 35,000 clones; 85% to 90% are singletons. V lost 0 bases and J lost 5, with 16 bases in between. The germline V gene has CDR1 SGHDN and CDR2 FVKESK. There are 16 residues in the CDR3. This clone was counted once. The J gene is TRBJ2-5, the V gene TRBV14, with no clear D. This TCR came from a human donor with acute or convalescent COVID-19. The donor label of this sample is uncertain. Sequencing was carried out using peripheral blood. The CDR3 DNA is TGTGCCAGCAGCCAAGAGATCGGAAATTTCGGGGAGACCCAGTACTTC. Its protein product is CASSQEIGNFGETQYF. Together with reference TRBV14 and TRBJ2-5, the CDR3 gives the full variable domain: EAGVTQFPSHSVIEKGQTVTLRCDPISGHDNLYWYRRVMGKEIKFLLHFVKESKQDESGMPNNRFLAERTGGTYSTLKVQPAELEDSGVYFCASSQEIGNFGETQYFGPGTRLLVL.